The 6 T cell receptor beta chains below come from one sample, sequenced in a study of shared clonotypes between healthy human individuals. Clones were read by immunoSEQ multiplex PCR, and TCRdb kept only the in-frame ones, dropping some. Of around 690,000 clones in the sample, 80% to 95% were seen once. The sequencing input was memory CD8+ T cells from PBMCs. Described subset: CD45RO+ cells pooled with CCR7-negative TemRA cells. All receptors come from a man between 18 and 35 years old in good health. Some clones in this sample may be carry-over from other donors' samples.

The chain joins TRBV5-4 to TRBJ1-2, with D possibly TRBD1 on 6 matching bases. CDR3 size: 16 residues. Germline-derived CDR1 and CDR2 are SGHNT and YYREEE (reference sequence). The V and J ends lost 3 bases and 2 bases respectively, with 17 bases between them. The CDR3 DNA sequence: TGTGCCAGCAGCTGGATTGCGGACAGAGGAAACTATGGCTACACCTTC. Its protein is CASSWIADRGNYGYTF.

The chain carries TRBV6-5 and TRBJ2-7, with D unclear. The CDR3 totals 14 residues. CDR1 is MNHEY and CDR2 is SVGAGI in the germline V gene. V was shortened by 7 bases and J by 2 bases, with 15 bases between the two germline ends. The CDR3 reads CASIQWGMTYEQYF. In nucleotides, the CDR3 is TGTGCCAGCATCCAGTGGGGAATGACCTACGAGCAGTACTTC.

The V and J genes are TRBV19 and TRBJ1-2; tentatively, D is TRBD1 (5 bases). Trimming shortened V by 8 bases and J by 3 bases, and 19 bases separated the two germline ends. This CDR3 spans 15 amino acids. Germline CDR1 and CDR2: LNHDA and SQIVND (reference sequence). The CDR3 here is CASSAGLIRYYGYTF. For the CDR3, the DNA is TGTGCCAGTTCGGCAGGGTTGATCCGTTACTATGGCTACACCTTC.

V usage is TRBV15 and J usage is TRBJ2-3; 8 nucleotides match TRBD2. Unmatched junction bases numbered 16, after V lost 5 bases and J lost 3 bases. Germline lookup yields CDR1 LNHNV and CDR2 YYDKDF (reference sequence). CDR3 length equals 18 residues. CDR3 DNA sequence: TGTGCCACCAGCGGCGCCTATGTTTCGGCGGGAGGAACAGATACGCAGTATTTT. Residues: CATSGAYVSAGGTDTQYF.

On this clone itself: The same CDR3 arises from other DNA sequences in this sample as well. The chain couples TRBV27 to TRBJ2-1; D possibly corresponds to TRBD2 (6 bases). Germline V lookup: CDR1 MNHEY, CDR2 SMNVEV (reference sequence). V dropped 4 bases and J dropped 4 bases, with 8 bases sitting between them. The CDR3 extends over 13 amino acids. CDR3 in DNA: TGTGCCAGCAGTTCCGGGACTTACAATGAGCAGTTCTTC. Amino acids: CASSSGTYNEQFF.

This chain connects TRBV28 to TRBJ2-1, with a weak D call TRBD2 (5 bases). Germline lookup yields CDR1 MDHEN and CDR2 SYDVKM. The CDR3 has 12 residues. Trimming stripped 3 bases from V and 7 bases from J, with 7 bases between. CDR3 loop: CASSFEGNEQFF. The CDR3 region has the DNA TGTGCCAGCAGTTTTGAGGGAAATGAGCAGTTCTTC.